The 18 T cell receptor beta chains in this list originate from one sample, sequenced in a study of T cell repertoires in cytomegalovirus infection. TCRdb itself ran the reads through MiXCR, one entry per CDR3 protein. The sample comprises under 600,000 distinct CDR3 sequences, 16% of which are singletons, and roughly a quarter rests with the top ten. Sequenced sample: CD8+ T cells from PBMCs. The source of these receptors is a human donor in good health (CMV status not recorded). Some clones in this sample may be carry-over from other donors' samples.

This clonotype showed up many times. The genes are TRBV7-9 and TRBJ1-1, with 7 positions matching TRBD1. Looked up from germline, CDR1 is SEHNR and CDR2 is FQNEAQ (reference sequence). V was pared by 6 bases and J by 9 bases, with 13 bases of the junction left unmatched. The CDR3 runs to 14 residues. The CDR3 region has the DNA TGTGCCAGCAGAGAAGGTCGGGACAGAGAAAAAGCTTTCTTT. Protein: CASREGRDREKAFF.

In this sample, this clonotype turned up a few times. V and J are TRBV27 and TRBJ2-7; 7 bases map to TRBD1. Unmatched junction bases numbered 13, after V lost 5 bases and J lost 3 bases. The V gene's germline CDR1 is MNHEY and CDR2 SMNVEV (reference sequence). The CDR3 sequence is 16 residues long. The CDR3 here is CASSLPPDRPNYEQYF. The CDR3 DNA reads as TGTGCCAGCAGTCTTCCACCGGACAGGCCAAACTACGAGCAGTACTTC.

This clonotype was seen at least ten times. The rearrangement joins TRBV7-9 to TRBJ1-5; 7 bases align to TRBD1. The CDR3 has 14 residues. From germline, CDR1 is SEHNR and CDR2 FQNEAQ (reference sequence). Trimming took 5 bases from V and 4 from J; bases not matched to a gene: 5. DNA for the CDR3: TGTGCCAGCAGCGACCGGGACAGTAATCAGCCCCAGCATTTT. This translates into CASSDRDSNQPQHF.

This clonotype was observed at least ten times. V usage is TRBV12-3 or TRBV12-4 and J usage is TRBJ2-5; D possibly corresponds to TRBD2 (6 bases). The CDR3 loop spans 16 amino acids. The ends were cut back, 5 bases at V and 0 bases at J, with 16 bases in the middle. The CDR3 DNA follows: TGTGCCAGCAGTAAGGGGAGGTTTAAGGACCAAGAGACCCAGTACTTC. Protein: CASSKGRFKDQETQYF.

This clonotype occurred many times. The rearrangement links TRBV12-3 or TRBV12-4 to TRBJ1-1; 7 bases map to TRBD1. The CDR3 has 16 amino acids. V gave up 3 bases and J gave up 6 bases; unmatched junction bases: 13. The CDR3 loop reads CASSFSLTGEAAEAFF. Here the CDR3 DNA reads TGTGCCAGCAGTTTCTCCCTAACAGGGGAGGCCGCTGAAGCTTTCTTT.

This clonotype was found a few times. The chain carries TRBV10-3 and TRBJ2-1, with D uncertain. Trimming cost V 10 bases and J 7 bases, with 17 bases left between them. The CDR3 runs 13 residues. Germline loops: CDR1 ENHRY, CDR2 SYGVKD. CDR3 sequence reads: CATRLDAVNEQFF. Written as DNA, the CDR3 is TGTGCCACACGACTCGACGCGGTAAATGAGCAGTTCTTC.

This clonotype was detected a few times. This rearrangement joins TRBV11-2 to TRBJ1-3; no definite D call. The CDR3 runs to 17 residues. V shed 2 bases and J shed 0 bases, with 14 bases lying between them. Germline loops: CDR1 SGHAT, CDR2 FQNNGV. CDR3 amino acids: CASSLNIHLSSGNTIYF. The CDR3 coding sequence is TGTGCCAGCAGCTTAAACATCCACCTTAGCTCTGGAAACACCATATATTTT.

The chain is built from TRBV28 and TRBJ1-3; 8 bases fit TRBD1. Germline V gene lookup returns CDR1 MDHEN and CDR2 SYDVKM. V dropped 6 bases and J dropped 2; count of bases not matched to a gene: 12. The CDR3 extends over 17 amino acids. In DNA form, the CDR3 reads TGTGCCAGCAGCACACTCAGGGGGCTTACTCCTGGAAACACCATATATTTT. Its translation is CASSTLRGLTPGNTIYF.

This clonotype was counted only a few times. This chain connects TRBV7-3 to TRBJ2-2; possible D gene TRBD1, 5 bases. CDR3 size: 14 residues. The V end lost 0 bases, the J end lost 7 bases, and 9 bases lay between the germline ends. Germline V gives CDR1 SGHTA, CDR2 FQGTGA. The CDR3 DNA reads TGTGCCAGCAGCTTAACGTTAAGGGGCGGGGAGCTGTTTTTT. Its protein is CASSLTLRGGELFF.

The table lists this clonotype with many counts. The V and J genes are TRBV12-5 and TRBJ2-1, with a weak D call TRBD2 (6 bases). Germline V gives CDR1 LGHNT, CDR2 FRNRAP. V lost 0 bases to trimming and J lost 0 bases, with 18 bases between them. The length of the CDR3 is 19 residues. CDR3 DNA: TGTGCTAGTGGTTTGGTAGTTTTAGCGGACCAGAGCTCCTACAATGAGCAGTTCTTC. Protein product: CASGLVVLADQSSYNEQFF.

J is TRBJ2-7 and V is TRBV15; 8 bases map to TRBD1. The germline gives CDR1 LNHNV, CDR2 YYDKDF (reference sequence). V trimming: 0 bases; J trimming: 6 bases; junction bases outside the gene matches: 4. The CDR3 consists of 14 residues. The CDR3 protein is CATSREDRDREQYF. In DNA, the CDR3 is TGTGCCACCAGCAGAGAGGACAGGGACCGCGAGCAGTACTTC.

On this clonotype itself: In this CDR3 the conserved last residue, phenylalanine or tryptophan, is missing, so a read error is likely. The V and J genes are TRBV7-6 and TRBJ2-5, with D perhaps given as TRBD1 or TRBD2 (6 bases each). Looked up from germline, CDR1 is SGHVS and CDR2 is FNYEAQ. Trimming cost V 2 bases and J 4 bases, with 11 bases left between them. The CDR3 runs 14 residues. CDR3 residues: CASSLRGAIETQYL. CDR3 nucleotides: TGTGCCAGCAGCTTAAGGGGGGCAATAGAGACCCAGTACTTA.

The chain uses TRBV7-3 and TRBJ2-1, with 7 bases identical to TRBD2. The CDR3 length is 16 residues. CDR1 is SGHTA and CDR2 is FQGTGA in the germline V gene. Germline trimming cut 5 bases from V and 1 base from J; bases unmatched to any gene: 8. CDR3 nucleotides: TGTGCCAGCAGCCCACTTGGGGGGGGGTCCTACAATGAGCAGTTCTTC. Translating gives CASSPLGGGSYNEQFF.

The sample holds a few counts of this clonotype. The V gene is TRBV10-1, the J gene TRBJ2-3; 7 bases line up with TRBD2. The V and J ends lost 0 bases and 0 bases, in that order; junction bases with no gene match: 3. Germline lookup yields CDR1 WNHNN and CDR2 SYGVQD (reference sequence). The length of the CDR3 is 16 residues. In nucleotides, the CDR3 is TGCGCCAGCAGTGAGTCTGGCGGGGGTAGCACAGATACGCAGTATTTT. It specifies CASSESGGGSTDTQYF.

This rearrangement joins TRBV15 to TRBJ1-3; no reliable D call. Trimming stripped 4 bases from V and 4 bases from J, with 14 bases between. The CDR3 contains 15 residues. Germline V lookup: CDR1 LNHNV, CDR2 YYDKDF (reference sequence). The CDR3 region has the DNA TGTGCCACCAGCAAGGACGGTGCCCTCGGAAACACCATATATTTT. It is translated as CATSKDGALGNTIYF. Full variable domain (outside the CDR3, taken from reference TRBV15 and TRBJ1-3): DAMVIQNPRYQVTQFGKPVTLSCSQTLNHNVMYWYQQKSSQAPKLLFHYYDKDFNNEADTPDNFQSRRPNTSFCFLDIRSPGLGDTAMYLCATSKDGALGNTIYFGEGSWLTVV.

This clonotype was seen many times. The V and J genes are TRBV12-3 or TRBV12-4 and TRBJ1-1; D gene unclear. The V gene lost 7 bases and the J gene lost 1 base, with 10 bases spanning the gap. The CDR3 is 13 amino acids. The CDR3 DNA reads as TGTGCCAGCACTCAAAAAGGGAACACTGAAGCTTTCTTT. Residues: CASTQKGNTEAFF.

This clonotype has more than one count but fewer than ten. V gene TRBV6-1 combines with J gene TRBJ2-7; no clear D. The CDR3 loop spans 12 amino acids. Germline V gene sequence: CDR1 MNHNS, CDR2 SASEGT. V shed 5 bases and J shed 6 bases, with 11 bases lying between them. The CDR3 coding sequence is TGTGCCAGCAGTACGAGAGTTGGCGAGCAGTACTTC. Amino acid sequence: CASSTRVGEQYF.

This clonotype has a handful of counts. J is TRBJ2-3 and V is TRBV2; no reliable D call. V was clipped by 11 bases and J by 4 bases, with 13 bases between them. The germline V gene encodes CDR1 SNHLY and CDR2 FYNNEI. The CDR3 sequence is 12 residues long. CDR3 sequence (DNA): TGTGCCTACTACAGTTCCGCAGATACGCAGTATTTT. This sequence encodes CAYYSSADTQYF.